This TCR beta chain derives from a study of T cells in Graves' hyperthyroidism and ophthalmopathy. On the study more broadly: Before treatment of any kind, peripheral blood was taken at initial diagnosis.

V lost 3 bases, J lost 8 bases, and 11 bases stayed unmatched. CDR1 KGHSH and CDR2 LQKENI come from the germline V gene. This CDR3 spans 15 amino acids. RNA transcripts provided the source from which TCR beta CDR3 regions were amplified. The HTBI primer set drove a first-round RT-PCR of the TCR CDR3. TCRdb re-analysed the multiplex PCR reads in MiXCR, keeping a single row per CDR3 protein. This table holds 40,000 to 60,000 distinct CDR3 sequences, approximately 52% found once. The receptor was isolated from a woman aged 50 to 65 with Graves' ophthalmopathy. The rearrangement uses TRBV18 and TRBJ1-2, with TRBD1 matching 8 bases. Sequencing input: blood. The CDR3 spells CASSPGRGRLEGYTF. The DNA of the CDR3 is TGTGCCAGCTCACCGGGCAGGGGGCGTTTGGAAGGCTACACCTTC.